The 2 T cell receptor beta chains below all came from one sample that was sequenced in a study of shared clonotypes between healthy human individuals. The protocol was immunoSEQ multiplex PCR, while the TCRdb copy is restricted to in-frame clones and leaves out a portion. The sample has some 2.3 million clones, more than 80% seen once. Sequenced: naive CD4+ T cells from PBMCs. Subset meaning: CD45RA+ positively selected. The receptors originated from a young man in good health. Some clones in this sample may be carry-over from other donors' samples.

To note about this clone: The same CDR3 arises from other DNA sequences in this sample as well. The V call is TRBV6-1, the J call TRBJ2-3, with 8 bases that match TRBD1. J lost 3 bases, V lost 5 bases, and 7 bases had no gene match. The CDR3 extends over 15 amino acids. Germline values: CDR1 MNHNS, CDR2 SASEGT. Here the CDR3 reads CASSPRTGRTDTQYF. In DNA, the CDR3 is TGTGCCAGCAGTCCACGGACAGGGCGGACAGATACGCAGTATTTT.

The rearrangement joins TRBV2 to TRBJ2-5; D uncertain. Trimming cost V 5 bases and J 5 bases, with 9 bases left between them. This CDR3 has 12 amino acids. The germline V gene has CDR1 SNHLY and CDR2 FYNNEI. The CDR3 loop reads CASSQYRETQYF. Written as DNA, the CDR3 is TGTGCCAGCAGTCAGTATCGGGAGACCCAGTACTTC.